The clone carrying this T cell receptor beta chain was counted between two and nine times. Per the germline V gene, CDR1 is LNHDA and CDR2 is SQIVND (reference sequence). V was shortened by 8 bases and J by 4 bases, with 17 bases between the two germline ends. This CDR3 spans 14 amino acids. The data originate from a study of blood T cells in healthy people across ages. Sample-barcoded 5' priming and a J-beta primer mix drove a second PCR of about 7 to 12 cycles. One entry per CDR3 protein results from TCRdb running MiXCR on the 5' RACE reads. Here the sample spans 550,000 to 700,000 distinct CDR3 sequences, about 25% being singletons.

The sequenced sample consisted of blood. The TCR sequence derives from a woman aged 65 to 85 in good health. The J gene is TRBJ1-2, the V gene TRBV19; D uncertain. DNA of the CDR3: TGTGCCAGTTGGGAGGGCAGGTCCTTCTATGGCTACACCTTC. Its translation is CASWEGRSFYGYTF.